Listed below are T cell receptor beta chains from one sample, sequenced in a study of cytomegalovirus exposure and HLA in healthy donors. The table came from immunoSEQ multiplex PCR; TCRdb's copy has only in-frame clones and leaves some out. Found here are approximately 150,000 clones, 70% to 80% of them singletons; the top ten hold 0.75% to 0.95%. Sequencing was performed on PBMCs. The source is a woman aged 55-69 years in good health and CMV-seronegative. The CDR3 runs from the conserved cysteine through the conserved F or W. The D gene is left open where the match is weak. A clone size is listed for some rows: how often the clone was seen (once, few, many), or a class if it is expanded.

DNA: TGTGCCAGCAGTTTGCTAGCGGGGGGCGTCAAAAACATTCAGTACTTC; CDR3: CASSLLAGGVKNIQYF; length: 16; V: TRBV27; J: TRBJ2-4; D: TRBD2; size: once
DNA: TGCGCCAGCAGCGCCGAGGGTGGCTACACCTTC; CDR3: CASSAEGGYTF; length: 11; V: TRBV5-1; J: TRBJ1-2; D: .; size: .
DNA: TGCGCCAGCAGCAAGACAGGGTGGGGTGACTCACCCCTCCACTTT; CDR3: CASSKTGWGDSPLHF; length: 15; V: TRBV5-1; J: TRBJ1-6; D: TRBD1; size: .
DNA: TGCGCCAGCAGCCTAAACTCCGGGACTAGCGAATACGCGAACACCGGGGAGCTGTTTTTT; CDR3: CASSLNSGTSEYANTGELFF; length: 20; V: TRBV5-1; J: TRBJ2-2; D: TRBD2; size: once
DNA: TGTGCCAGCAGTTTATTGGGGGGGGGCTACAATGAGCAGTTCTTC; CDR3: CASSLLGGGYNEQFF; length: 15; V: TRBV27; J: TRBJ2-1; D: TRBD2; size: few
DNA: TGTGCCAGTAGTATATCGGGACAGGCGGGGGAACCCCAGCATTTT; CDR3: CASSISGQAGEPQHF; length: 15; V: TRBV19; J: TRBJ1-5; D: TRBD1; size: .
DNA: TGTGCCAGCAGCCAGCGCGTCCAGGGGGCTTCCCTTGCGCAGTATTTT; CDR3: CASSQRVQGASLAQYF; length: 16; V: TRBV4-2; J: TRBJ2-3; D: TRBD1; size: .
DNA: TGTTCCAGCAGCTTAGTATATAGCAATGAGCAGTTCTTC; CDR3: CSSSLVYSNEQFF; length: 13; V: TRBV7-9; J: TRBJ2-1; D: .; size: .
DNA: TGTGCCAGCAAGGCCATGGGACAGGTCCCCGAGACCCAGTACTTC; CDR3: CASKAMGQVPETQYF; length: 15; V: TRBV2; J: TRBJ2-5; D: TRBD1; size: .
DNA: TGTGCCAGCAGCCCCCGGACAGGGGAAAATCAGCCCCAGCATTTT; CDR3: CASSPRTGENQPQHF; length: 15; V: TRBV6-5; J: TRBJ1-5; D: TRBD1; size: .
DNA: TGTGCTAGCAGCGAAGACAGGAACACTGAAGCTTTCTTT; CDR3: CASSEDRNTEAFF; length: 13; V: TRBV7-7; J: TRBJ1-1; D: .; size: .
DNA: TGCGCCAGCAGCCTATCTTTCCTCGGACACCCGAGGCATGGCTACACCTTC; CDR3: CASSLSFLGHPRHGYTF; length: 17; V: TRBV4-1; J: TRBJ1-2; D: .; size: once
DNA: TGTGCCATCACCGCGTATAGCAATCAGCCCCAGCATTTT; CDR3: CAITAYSNQPQHF; length: 13; V: TRBV10-3; J: TRBJ1-5; D: .; size: .
DNA: TGTGCCAGCAGCCGACACTTGAACACTGAAGCTTTCTTT; CDR3: CASSRHLNTEAFF; length: 13; V: TRBV5-6; J: TRBJ1-1; D: .; size: .
DNA: TGTGCCACCAGCAGAGCCCGGACTAGCGGGAGTCAAGAGCAGTACTTC; CDR3: CATSRARTSGSQEQYF; length: 16; V: TRBV15; J: TRBJ2-7; D: TRBD2; size: .
DNA: TGTGCCAGCAGTTTATCGGGGGGTAACAACTATGGCTACACCTTC; CDR3: CASSLSGGNNYGYTF; length: 15; V: TRBV27; J: TRBJ1-2; D: .; size: .
DNA: TGTGCCATCAGTGAGTCACAAGGGGTGGGGAGGACTGAAGCTTTCTTT; CDR3: CAISESQGVGRTEAFF; length: 16; V: TRBV10-3; J: TRBJ1-1; D: .; size: .
DNA: TGTGCCAGCAGTTCGCGGGGGGGCCGGGAGACCCAGTACTTC; CDR3: CASSSRGGRETQYF; length: 14; V: TRBV2; J: TRBJ2-5; D: TRBD2; size: .
DNA: TGTGCCAGTACCGCGGGACTGGACAATCAGCCCCAGCATTTT; CDR3: CASTAGLDNQPQHF; length: 14; V: TRBV19; J: TRBJ1-5; D: .; size: .
DNA: TGCGCCAGCAGCTTACTAGCGGCCTCGGGGGGTGAGCAGTTCTTC; CDR3: CASSLLAASGGEQFF; length: 15; V: TRBV5-1; J: TRBJ2-1; D: TRBD2; size: few
DNA: TGTGCCAGCAGCTCCGGTCAGGGGAGGGGCACTGAAGCTTTCTTT; CDR3: CASSSGQGRGTEAFF; length: 15; V: TRBV7-3; J: TRBJ1-1; D: .; size: few
DNA: TGTGCCTGGATTCAACAGCCGAACACCGGGGAGCTGTTTTTT; CDR3: CAWIQQPNTGELFF; length: 14; V: TRBV30; J: TRBJ2-2; D: .; size: .
DNA: TGTGCCAGCAGCCCGTCGACAGATTGGGTACCAATAGGGACCCAGTACTTC; CDR3: CASSPSTDWVPIGTQYF; length: 17; V: TRBV5-6; J: TRBJ2-5; D: .; size: .
DNA: TGTGCCAGTAGCGGATGGACAGCCCGAACTCACTATGGCTACACCTTC; CDR3: CASSGWTARTHYGYTF; length: 16; V: TRBV19; J: TRBJ1-2; D: .; size: .
DNA: TGCGCCAGCAGCCAAGACCTAGCGGGAGTAAAATCCTACAATGAGCAGTTCTTC; CDR3: CASSQDLAGVKSYNEQFF; length: 18; V: TRBV4-1; J: TRBJ2-1; D: TRBD2; size: .
DNA: TGTGCCAGCAGCTTTGAACTCCATGAGCAGTTCTTC; CDR3: CASSFELHEQFF; length: 12; V: TRBV7-2; J: TRBJ2-1; D: .; size: .